This T cell receptor beta chain emerged from a study of T cell repertoires in aging, cancer and after chemotherapy. TCR beta rearrangements were amplified from peripheral blood genomic DNA. Multiplex touch-down PCR with TRB-A/B primers amplified rearranged V-D-J TRB sequences. Each CDR3 protein is one row after TCRdb ran MiXCR on the multiplex PCR reads. This sample has over 2,000 distinct CDR3 sequences, with less than 35% found just once. This clonotype is labeled as medium-sized. Trimming cost V 4 bases and J 3 bases, with 6 bases left between them. This CDR3 spans 13 amino acids. V is TRBV12-3 or TRBV12-4 and J is TRBJ2-2; no firm D call. Source material: blood. The sequence came from a human donor with a blood cancer. The CDR3 nucleotides are TGTGCCAGCAGTTCTCTAGACACCGGGGAGCTGTTTTTT. Amino acid sequence: CASSSLDTGELFF.